The 7 T cell receptor beta chains presented below share a single source sample, sequenced in a study of blood T cell repertoires in COVID-19. TCRdb keeps only in-frame clones here, not all; method: immunoSEQ multiplex PCR. The sample holds about 200,000 clones, about three quarters seen once. Material for sequencing was peripheral blood. Receptors originate from a woman between 70 and 85 years old with acute or convalescent COVID-19.

V usage is TRBV18 and J usage is TRBJ2-2, with a tentative D call TRBD2 (5 bases). Per the germline V gene, CDR1 is KGHSH and CDR2 is LQKENI. This CDR3 spans 16 amino acids. V was cut by 2 bases and J by 7 bases, with 17 bases left in between. The CDR3 bases are TGTGCCAGCTCACCATATACGCCGACTACCCACGGGGAGCTGTTTTTT. Its protein product is CASSPYTPTTHGELFF.

V gene TRBV28 combines with J gene TRBJ2-1; 9 bases are a match to TRBD2. Germline-derived CDR1 and CDR2 are MDHEN and SYDVKM. This CDR3 contains 15 residues. V lost 2 bases to trimming and J lost 6 bases; unmatched junction nucleotides: 5. The CDR3 DNA is TGTGCCAGCAGTTTAGCGGGAGGGAGCAGCAATGAGCAGTTCTTC. Residues: CASSLAGGSSNEQFF.

V and J are TRBV2 and TRBJ2-7; a weak D match, TRBD2 (5 bases). The germline V gene encodes CDR1 SNHLY and CDR2 FYNNEI. There are 12 residues in the CDR3. The V end lost 7 bases, the J end lost 7 bases, and 14 bases lay between the germline ends. The CDR3 DNA sequence: TGTGCCAGCAACCCAGGAGGATGGGAGCAGTACTTC. Translation gives CASNPGGWEQYF.

The CDR3 loop reads CASSPDGSSYEQYF. The CDR3 DNA reads as TGTGCCAGCAGTCCGGACGGGAGCTCCTACGAGCAGTACTTC. V is TRBV7-9 and J is TRBJ2-7, with D perhaps TRBD2 (6 bases). The CDR3 has 14 residues. Germline lookup yields CDR1 SEHNR and CDR2 FQNEAQ (reference sequence). V shed 6 bases and J shed 0 bases, with 12 bases lying between them.

The chain has TRBV27 and TRBJ1-5, with D possibly being TRBD1 (5 bases). V was cut by 6 bases and J by 3 bases, with 15 bases left in between. This CDR3 contains 15 residues. Per the germline V gene, CDR1 is MNHEY and CDR2 is SMNVEV (reference sequence). The CDR3 DNA reads TGTGCCAGCAGGTCATGGCAGGGTTCCAATCAGCCCCAGCATTTT. Residues: CASRSWQGSNQPQHF.

The genes are TRBV14 and TRBJ1-2; D possibly corresponds to TRBD1 (6 bases). CDR1 is SGHDN and CDR2 is FVKESK in the germline V gene. The CDR3 consists of 13 residues. Trimming cost V 4 bases and J 4 bases, with 10 bases left between them. The CDR3 DNA follows: TGTGCCAGCAGCCCTGACAGGTTCTATGGCTACACCTTC. It is translated as CASSPDRFYGYTF.

This chain links TRBV7-9 with TRBJ2-3; 8 bases are a match to TRBD2. Per germline, CDR1 SEHNR and CDR2 FQNEAQ (reference sequence). The length of the CDR3 is 14 residues. V lost 2 bases to trimming and J lost 10 bases; unmatched junction nucleotides: 8. CDR3: CASSLRASGFAQYF. The CDR3 DNA sequence: TGTGCCAGCAGCTTACGGGCTAGCGGGTTTGCGCAGTATTTT.